Following are 23 T cell receptor beta chains from one sample sequenced in a study of T cell changes during pregnancy in multiple sclerosis. The method was immunoSEQ multiplex PCR; TCRdb's version includes in-frame clones alone and lacks a portion of them. In the table there are some 27,000 clones, around 86% of which are singletons. Sequencing was performed on CD4+ T cells from peripheral blood mononuclear cells, taken in the first trimester of pregnancy. Receptor source: a female donor in good health, enrolled as a control in a pregnancy study.

This sequence joins TRBV2 and TRBJ1-5; no clear D gene. Germline assignment: CDR1 SNHLY and CDR2 FYNNEI. CDR3 size: 15 residues. V was cut by 2 bases and J by 9 bases, with 17 bases left in between. This CDR3 reads CASSELAGGKSPQHF. CDR3 DNA sequence: TGTGCCAGCAGTGAATTGGCAGGCGGGAAATCGCCCCAGCATTTT. Full variable domain (missing parts from reference TRBV2 and TRBJ1-5): EPEVTQTPSHQVTQMGQEVILRCVPISNHLYFYWYRQILGQKVEFLVSFYNNEISEKSEIFDDQFSVERPDGSNFTLKIRSTKLEDSAMYFCASSELAGGKSPQHFGDGTRLSIL.

This chain connects TRBV25-1 to TRBJ1-4, with D perhaps matching TRBD1 (5 bases). This CDR3 is 16 amino acids long. Trimming removed 4 bases from V and 7 bases from J, with 19 bases in between. The germline gives CDR1 MGHDK, CDR2 SYGVNS. CDR3 protein: CASSARTIPFGEKLFF. In DNA, the CDR3 is TGTGCCAGCAGTGCACGGACAATACCATTCGGTGAAAAACTGTTTTTT.

The V gene is TRBV28, the J gene TRBJ1-3, with 7 bases lining up with TRBD1. The CDR3 extends over 15 amino acids. Losses at the gene ends were 5 bases for V and 4 bases for J; bases not matched to a gene: 8. Germline V gene sequence: CDR1 MDHEN, CDR2 SYDVKM. CDR3 DNA: TGTGCCAGCAGTCTACAGGGGTTGTCGGGAAACACCATATATTTT. The encoded protein is CASSLQGLSGNTIYF.

This chain links TRBV6-6 with TRBJ2-7; weak D call: TRBD1 (6 bases). V lost 5 bases, J lost 1 base, and 18 bases lay in between. CDR1 MNHNY and CDR2 SVGAGI come from the germline V gene (reference sequence). CDR3 length: 16 amino acids. CDR3 bases: TGTGCCAGCAGTCTCAAGGACAGTCGGCCTTCCTACGAGCAGTACTTC. Residues: CASSLKDSRPSYEQYF.

This chain links TRBV29-1 with TRBJ2-3, with unresolved D. CDR3 length: 14 residues. Germline V gene sequence: CDR1 SQVTM, CDR2 ANQGSEA. V lost 3 bases, J lost 2 bases, and 12 bases lay in between. The CDR3 DNA reads TGCAGCGTTGAGGGCGCGCGACACACAGATACGCAGTATTTT. Translating it yields CSVEGARHTDTQYF.

The chain is built from TRBV28 and TRBJ2-6; unclear D gene. Trimming pared 2 bases from V and 1 base from J, leaving 6 bases between. The germline V gene encodes CDR1 MDHEN and CDR2 SYDVKM. This CDR3 is 15 amino acids long. The CDR3 sequence: CASSLDISGANVLTF. CDR3 DNA: TGTGCCAGCAGTTTAGACATATCTGGGGCCAACGTCCTGACTTTC.

The V gene is TRBV19, the J gene TRBJ2-6; D perhaps matches TRBD2 (6 bases). The germline V and J ends were trimmed by 0 bases and 0 bases, with 6 bases remaining between them. The germline V gene encodes CDR1 LNHDA and CDR2 SQIVND (reference sequence). This CDR3 is built from 16 residues. This chain's CDR3 is CASSIEGGSGANVLTF. In DNA, the CDR3 is TGTGCCAGTAGTATAGAGGGGGGCTCTGGGGCCAACGTCCTGACTTTC.

This rearrangement joins TRBV5-1 to TRBJ2-2; 8 bases are shared with TRBD1. CDR1 is SGHRS and CDR2 is YFSETQ in the germline V gene. Losses at the gene ends were 0 bases for V and 1 base for J; bases not matched to a gene: 2. CDR3 length: 16 residues. The CDR3 sequence is CASSLAGTGNTGELFF. The CDR3 nucleotides are TGCGCCAGCAGCTTGGCCGGGACAGGGAACACCGGGGAGCTGTTTTTT.

The V and J genes are TRBV5-1 and TRBJ2-1, with D maybe TRBD2 (6 bases). Between the trimmed V and J ends, which lost 6 bases and 2 bases, there was a span of 15 bases. The CDR3 totals 15 residues. Germline CDR1 and CDR2: SGHRS and YFSETQ. This CDR3 is CASTPLASAYNEQFF. CDR3 nucleotides: TGCGCCAGCACCCCACTAGCTTCAGCCTACAATGAGCAGTTCTTC.

The chain recombines TRBV2 with TRBJ2-7; D remains ambiguous. CDR1 SNHLY and CDR2 FYNNEI come from the germline V gene. Trimming pared 6 bases from V and 2 bases from J, leaving 11 bases between. The CDR3 spans 13 residues. CDR3 DNA: TGTGCCAGCAGCGGCGGATGGACCTACGAGCAGTACTTC. It is translated as CASSGGWTYEQYF.

The chain employs TRBV30 and TRBJ2-7, with a weak D call TRBD2 (5 bases). Per germline, CDR1 GTSNPN and CDR2 SVGIG (reference sequence). The CDR3 loop spans 13 amino acids. Trimming stripped 4 bases from V and 9 bases from J, with 19 bases between. In DNA form, the CDR3 reads TGTGCCTGGACCCGGGGAGAGAGATTTCGGCAGTACTTC. This translates into CAWTRGERFRQYF. The variable domain in full, completed from reference TRBV30 and TRBJ2-7, reads SQTIHQWPATLVQPVGSPLSLECTVEGTSNPNLYWYRQAAGRGLQLLFYSVGIGQISSEVPQNLSASRPQDRQFILSSKKLLLSDSGFYLCAWTRGERFRQYFGPGTRLTVT.

CDR3 residues: CASSPGQDYEKLFF. As DNA, the CDR3 is TGCGCCAGCAGCCCGGGACAGGACTACGAAAAACTGTTTTTT. The chain combines TRBV5-1 with TRBJ1-4, with 8 bases matching TRBD1. The CDR3 is 14 amino acids. The germline V gene encodes CDR1 SGHRS and CDR2 YFSETQ. Unmatched junction bases numbered 7, after V lost 4 bases and J lost 8 bases.

CDR3 sequence: CASSLGLAGGMSYNEQFF. CDR3 DNA: TGTGCCAGCAGCTTGGGACTAGCGGGGGGGATGTCCTACAATGAGCAGTTCTTC. This sequence joins TRBV11-2 and TRBJ2-1; 16 bases match TRBD2. Germline V gene sequence: CDR1 SGHAT, CDR2 FQNNGV. V shed 3 bases, J shed 1 base, and the junction held 3 bases outside the gene matches. There are 18 residues in the CDR3.

The chain recombines TRBV2 with TRBJ1-4, with TRBD1 as a possible D gene (5 bases). Germline V CDR1 and CDR2: SNHLY, FYNNEI. Trimming took 8 bases from V and 0 from J, leaving 16 bases between them. The CDR3 has 16 amino acids. The CDR3 sequence: CASGAGPDATNEKLFF. The DNA for the CDR3 is TGTGCCAGCGGAGCGGGACCCGATGCAACTAATGAAAAACTGTTTTTT.

The rearrangement links TRBV19 to TRBJ1-2; D unresolved. Germline V lookup: CDR1 LNHDA, CDR2 SQIVND (reference sequence). The V and J ends lost 6 bases and 7 bases respectively, with 15 bases between them. This CDR3 spans 13 amino acids. The CDR3 sequence is CASRRRGKRGYTF. The CDR3 DNA reads TGTGCCAGTAGGAGGCGGGGAAAACGTGGCTACACCTTC.

The chain couples TRBV19 to TRBJ1-2, with 7 bases fitting TRBD1. The trim removed 6 bases at V and 6 bases at J, leaving 16 bases unmatched. This CDR3 spans 16 amino acids. Per germline, CDR1 LNHDA and CDR2 SQIVND (reference sequence). CDR3 region: CASRKGGDSLIDGYTF. CDR3 bases: TGTGCCAGTAGGAAAGGCGGGGACAGCCTCATAGATGGCTACACCTTC. The full variable domain, its missing parts supplied by reference TRBV19 and TRBJ1-2, is DGGITQSPKYLFRKEGQNVTLSCEQNLNHDAMYWYRQDPGQGLRLIYYSQIVNDFQKGDIAEGYSVSREKKESFPLTVTSAQKNPTAFYLCASRKGGDSLIDGYTFGSGTRLTVV.

The J gene is TRBJ1-2, the V gene TRBV28; 7 bases map to TRBD1. The V gene's germline CDR1 is MDHEN and CDR2 SYDVKM. The CDR3 has 12 residues. The J segment lost 10 bases and the V segment lost 6 bases, leaving 8 bases of the junction unmatched. This CDR3 reads CASSSGTEIYTF. The CDR3 region has the DNA TGTGCCAGCAGCTCCGGGACAGAGATCTACACCTTC.

The chain carries TRBV5-7 and TRBJ2-1; 7 bases are a match to TRBD2. TRBV5-7 belongs to the ORF category, with a function that is uncertain. J lost 0 bases, V lost 0 bases, and 12 bases had no gene match. The CDR3 extends over 19 amino acids. The CDR3 region is CASSLGGRDYRSSYNEQFF. CDR3 DNA sequence: TGTGCCAGCAGCTTGGGGGGCCGGGACTATAGAAGCTCCTACAATGAGCAGTTCTTC.

The V call is TRBV11-2, the J call TRBJ2-7; 10 positions agree with TRBD2. CDR3 size: 15 residues. From germline, CDR1 is SGHAT and CDR2 FQNNGV. J lost 3 bases, V lost 1 base, and 3 bases had no gene match. This CDR3 is CASSLGLAGVYEQYF. DNA of the CDR3: TGTGCCAGCAGCTTAGGCCTAGCGGGAGTCTACGAGCAGTACTTC.

The rearrangement links TRBV5-4 to TRBJ2-3; D is unresolved. This CDR3 spans 14 amino acids. Germline V CDR1 and CDR2: SGHNT, YYREEE (reference sequence). V lost 3 bases, J lost 0 bases, and 8 bases lay in between. The CDR3 sequence is CASSSRASTDTQYF. The CDR3 bases are TGTGCCAGCAGCTCTCGAGCTAGCACAGATACGCAGTATTTT. The full variable domain, completed using reference TRBV5-4 and TRBJ2-3, is ETGVTQSPTHLIKTRGQQVTLRCSSQSGHNTVSWYQQALGQGPQFIFQYYREEENGRGNFPPRFSGLQFPNYSSELNVNALELDDSALYLCASSSRASTDTQYFGPGTRLTVL.

A remark on this clone: Other DNA sequences in this specimen translate into the identical CDR3. The rearrangement joins TRBV10-3 to TRBJ1-5; the match to TRBD1 covers 7 bases. The J segment lost 7 bases and the V segment lost 7 bases, leaving 7 bases of the junction unmatched. The CDR3 contains 13 residues. The germline gives CDR1 ENHRY, CDR2 SYGVKD. CDR3 residues: CAIKQGKGQPQHF. For the CDR3, the DNA is TGTGCCATCAAACAGGGGAAGGGCCAGCCCCAGCATTTT.

The chain joins TRBV5-1 to TRBJ1-2; a possible D gene is TRBD1 (6 bases). Trimming shortened V by 0 bases and J by 2 bases, and 8 bases separated the two germline ends. Germline V CDR1 and CDR2: SGHRS, YFSETQ. The CDR3 runs 14 residues. CDR3 DNA: TGCGCCAGCAGCTTGGGGGGGCAGAACTATGGCTACACCTTC. This sequence encodes CASSLGGQNYGYTF. Drawing the rest from reference TRBV5-1 and TRBJ1-2, the complete variable domain is KAGVTQTPRYLIKTRGQQVTLSCSPISGHRSVSWYQQTPGQGLQFLFEYFSETQRNKGNFPGRFSGRQFSNSRSEMNVSTLELGDSALYLCASSLGGQNYGYTFGSGTRLTVV.

This chain joins TRBV18 and TRBJ2-2; the match to TRBD1 covers 11 bases. In germline, CDR1 is KGHSH, CDR2 LQKENI. The CDR3 runs to 16 residues. The V and J ends lost 1 base and 7 bases, in that order; junction bases with no gene match: 5. The CDR3 here is CASSPLDRGRGGELFF. The CDR3 nucleotides are TGTGCCAGCTCACCACTGGACAGGGGGCGAGGCGGGGAGCTGTTTTTT.